This T cell receptor (beta chain) was sequenced during a study of prognosis after radiotherapy for stage I lung cancer. About the study: Radiotherapy was SBRT in 3 to 5 fractions with a biologically effective dose of at least 100 Gy.

This CDR3 comprises 16 residues. V was clipped by 8 bases and J by 4 bases; unmatched bases: 14. The germline gives CDR1 LGHNT, CDR2 FRNRAP. The study amplified the TCR beta CDR3 region from genomic DNA. This amplification was carried out by two rounds of multiplex PCR. First-round PCR amplification was performed with primers specific to each TRBV and TRBJ gene. Primers of the universal type were employed in the second round of PCR. Each CDR3 protein is one row after TCRdb ran MiXCR on the multiplex PCR reads. The sample has tens of thousands of distinct CDR3 sequences, roughly 52% seen once. This clonotype was recorded many times. Its antigen is currently unknown. General study findings and limits: Following stereotactic body radiation therapy, patients who went on to develop distant metastases had lower Shannon entropy.

The receptor was isolated from a donor over 45 with non-small cell lung cancer. The chain recombines TRBV12-5 with TRBJ2-3; 8 positions match TRBD1. The specimen comprised PBMCs, sampled before or after stereotactic body radiation therapy (not recorded which). CDR3 nucleotide sequence: TGTGCTAGTACCCCCGACAGGGGACCGCTTCCAGATACGCAGTATTTT. Encoded protein: CASTPDRGPLPDTQYF. Together with reference TRBV12-5 and TRBJ2-3, the CDR3 gives the full variable domain: DARVTQTPRHKVTEMGQEVTMRCQPILGHNTVFWYRQTMMQGLELLAYFRNRAPLDDSGMPKDRFSAEMPDATLATLKIQPSEPRDSAVYFCASTPDRGPLPDTQYFGPGTRLTVL.